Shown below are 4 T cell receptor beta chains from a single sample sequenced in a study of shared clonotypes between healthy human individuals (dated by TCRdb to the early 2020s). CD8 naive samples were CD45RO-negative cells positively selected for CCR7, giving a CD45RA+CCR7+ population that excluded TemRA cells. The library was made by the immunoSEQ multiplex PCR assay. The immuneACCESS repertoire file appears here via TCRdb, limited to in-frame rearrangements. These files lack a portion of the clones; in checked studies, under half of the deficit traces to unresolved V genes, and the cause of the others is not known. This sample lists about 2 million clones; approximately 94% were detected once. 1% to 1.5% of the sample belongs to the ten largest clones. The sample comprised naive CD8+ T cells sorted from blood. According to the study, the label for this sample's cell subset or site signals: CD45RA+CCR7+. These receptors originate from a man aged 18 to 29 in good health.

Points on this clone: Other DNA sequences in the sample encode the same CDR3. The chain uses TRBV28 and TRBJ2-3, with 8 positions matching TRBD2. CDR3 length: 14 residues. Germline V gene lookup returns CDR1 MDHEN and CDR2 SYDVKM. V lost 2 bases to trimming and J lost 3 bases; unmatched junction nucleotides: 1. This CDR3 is CASSLVAGTDTQYF. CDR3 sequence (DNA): TGTGCCAGCAGTTTAGTAGCGGGGACAGATACGCAGTATTTT.

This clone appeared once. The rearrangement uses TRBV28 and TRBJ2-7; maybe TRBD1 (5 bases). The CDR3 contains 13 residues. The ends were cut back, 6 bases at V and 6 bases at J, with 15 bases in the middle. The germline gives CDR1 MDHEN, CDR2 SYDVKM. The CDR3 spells CASSPFRESEQYF. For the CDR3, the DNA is TGTGCCAGCAGCCCTTTCAGGGAAAGCGAGCAGTACTTC. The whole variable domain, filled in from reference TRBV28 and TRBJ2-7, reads DVKVTQSSRYLVKRTGEKVFLECVQDMDHENMFWYRQDPGLGLRLIYFSYDVKMKEKGDIPEGYSVSREKKERFSLILESASTNQTSMYLCASSPFRESEQYFGPGTRLTVT.

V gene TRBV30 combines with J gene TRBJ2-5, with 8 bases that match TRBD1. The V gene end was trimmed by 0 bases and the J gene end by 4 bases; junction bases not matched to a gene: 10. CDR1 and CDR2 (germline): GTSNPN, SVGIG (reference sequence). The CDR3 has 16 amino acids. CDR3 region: CAWSVQTGGYGETQYF. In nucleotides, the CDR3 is TGTGCCTGGAGTGTGCAAACAGGGGGATATGGAGAGACCCAGTACTTC.

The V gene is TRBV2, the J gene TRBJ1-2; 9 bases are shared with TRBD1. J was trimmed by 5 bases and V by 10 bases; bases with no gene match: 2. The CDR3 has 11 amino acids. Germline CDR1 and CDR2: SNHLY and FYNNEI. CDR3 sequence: CATQGAYGYTF. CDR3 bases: TGTGCCACACAGGGGGCATATGGCTACACCTTC. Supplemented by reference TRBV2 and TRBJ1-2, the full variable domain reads EPEVTQTPSHQVTQMGQEVILRCVPISNHLYFYWYRQILGQKVEFLVSFYNNEISEKSEIFDDQFSVERPDGSNFTLKIRSTKLEDSAMYFCATQGAYGYTFGSGTRLTVV.